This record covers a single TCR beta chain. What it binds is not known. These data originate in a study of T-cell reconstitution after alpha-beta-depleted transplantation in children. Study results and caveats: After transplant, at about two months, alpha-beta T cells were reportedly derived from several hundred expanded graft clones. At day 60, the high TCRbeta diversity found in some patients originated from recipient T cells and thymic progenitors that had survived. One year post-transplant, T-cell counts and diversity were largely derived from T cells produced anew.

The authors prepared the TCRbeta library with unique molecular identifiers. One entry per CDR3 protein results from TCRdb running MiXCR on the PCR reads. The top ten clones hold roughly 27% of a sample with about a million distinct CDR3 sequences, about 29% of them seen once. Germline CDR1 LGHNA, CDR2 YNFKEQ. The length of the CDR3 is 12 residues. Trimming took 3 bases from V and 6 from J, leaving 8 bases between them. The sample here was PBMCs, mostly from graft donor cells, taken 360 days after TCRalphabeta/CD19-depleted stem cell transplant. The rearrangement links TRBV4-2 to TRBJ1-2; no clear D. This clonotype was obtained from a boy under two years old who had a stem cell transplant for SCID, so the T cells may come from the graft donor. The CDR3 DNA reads TGTGCCAGCAGCCACCCCACGGATGGCTACACCTTC. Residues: CASSHPTDGYTF.